The rows below give T cell receptor beta chains drawn from one sample of a study of preoperative IRX-2 immunotherapy in early breast cancer. Data came from immunoSEQ multiplex PCR; TCRdb stores just in-frame clones and leaves some out. The data show under 45,000 clones, over 85% seen once. The sequences come from tumor tissue, collected after IRX-2 immunotherapy. These receptors all come from a human donor with breast cancer. Each CDR3 is given with its conserved first and last residue. Each record gives: CDR3 DNA, CDR3 protein, J gene, clone size, D gene, V gene. The D gene is left open where the match is weak. Clone size is not always given. Where it is, it says once, few, many or a class for expanded clones.

CDR3 DNA: TGTGCCAGCAGTTTAAGCCAGGGGGCCCCACGGGAGCTGTTTTTT
CDR3 protein: CASSLSQGAPRELFF
J gene: TRBJ2-2
clone size: .
D gene: TRBD1
V gene: TRBV28

CDR3 DNA: TGCGCCAGCAGCCCGGCGGGAGTCTCCTACGAGCAGTACTTC
CDR3 protein: CASSPAGVSYEQYF
J gene: TRBJ2-7
clone size: .
D gene: TRBD2
V gene: TRBV4-1

CDR3 DNA: TGTGCCAGCAGCGAGACGGGAACCGGGGAGCTGTTTTTT
CDR3 protein: CASSETGTGELFF
J gene: TRBJ2-2
clone size: .
D gene: .
V gene: TRBV9

CDR3 DNA: TGCAGCGTAGGACTAGCGGGTTCCTACGAGCAGTACTTC
CDR3 protein: CSVGLAGSYEQYF
J gene: TRBJ2-7
clone size: .
D gene: TRBD2
V gene: TRBV29-1

CDR3 DNA: TGTGCCAGCAGCCTGGCCCAATCTGGAAACACCATATATTTT
CDR3 protein: CASSLAQSGNTIYF
J gene: TRBJ1-3
clone size: .
D gene: .
V gene: TRBV28

CDR3 DNA: TGTGCCAGCGGGACAGGGGGCGTGGATACGCAGTATTTT
CDR3 protein: CASGTGGVDTQYF
J gene: TRBJ2-3
clone size: .
D gene: TRBD1
V gene: TRBV2

CDR3 DNA: TGTGCCAGCAGTCCTTCCACCGGGGAGCTGTTTTTT
CDR3 protein: CASSPSTGELFF
J gene: TRBJ2-2
clone size: .
D gene: .
V gene: TRBV6-5

CDR3 DNA: TGCGCCAGCAGCCCAAAAGCTGGCATCATGGGAGATACGCAGTATTTT
CDR3 protein: CASSPKAGIMGDTQYF
J gene: TRBJ2-3
clone size: once
D gene: .
V gene: TRBV4-3

CDR3 DNA: TGTGCCAGCAGTTACGATCCTAATGAGCAGTTCTTC
CDR3 protein: CASSYDPNEQFF
J gene: TRBJ2-1
clone size: once
D gene: .
V gene: TRBV6-6

CDR3 DNA: TGCGCCAGCAGCCAAGGGACAGGGTGGGATTCACCCCTCCACTTT
CDR3 protein: CASSQGTGWDSPLHF
J gene: TRBJ1-6
clone size: once
D gene: TRBD1
V gene: TRBV4-3

CDR3 DNA: TGTGCCAGCAGCTCCCGGTCAGCGGCAGAACAGCCCCAGCATTTT
CDR3 protein: CASSSRSAAEQPQHF
J gene: TRBJ1-5
clone size: .
D gene: .
V gene: TRBV7-2

CDR3 DNA: TGTGCCAGCAGCCCAGGGGCCTACGAGCAGTACTTC
CDR3 protein: CASSPGAYEQYF
J gene: TRBJ2-7
clone size: .
D gene: .
V gene: TRBV16

CDR3 DNA: TGTGCCACCAGCAGAGAGGACTATGGCTACACCTTC
CDR3 protein: CATSREDYGYTF
J gene: TRBJ1-2
clone size: .
D gene: .
V gene: TRBV15

CDR3 DNA: TGTGCCAGCAGTTTAGGGACCGCCTTGGGCTACACCTTC
CDR3 protein: CASSLGTALGYTF
J gene: TRBJ1-2
clone size: .
D gene: .
V gene: TRBV28

CDR3 DNA: TGCAGCGTCGTGACTAGTGTCGAGACCCAGTACTTC
CDR3 protein: CSVVTSVETQYF
J gene: TRBJ2-5
clone size: .
D gene: .
V gene: TRBV29-1

CDR3 DNA: TGCAGCGTTGCTTATGGACACGTGAACACTGAAGCTTTCTTT
CDR3 protein: CSVAYGHVNTEAFF
J gene: TRBJ1-1
clone size: .
D gene: .
V gene: TRBV29-1